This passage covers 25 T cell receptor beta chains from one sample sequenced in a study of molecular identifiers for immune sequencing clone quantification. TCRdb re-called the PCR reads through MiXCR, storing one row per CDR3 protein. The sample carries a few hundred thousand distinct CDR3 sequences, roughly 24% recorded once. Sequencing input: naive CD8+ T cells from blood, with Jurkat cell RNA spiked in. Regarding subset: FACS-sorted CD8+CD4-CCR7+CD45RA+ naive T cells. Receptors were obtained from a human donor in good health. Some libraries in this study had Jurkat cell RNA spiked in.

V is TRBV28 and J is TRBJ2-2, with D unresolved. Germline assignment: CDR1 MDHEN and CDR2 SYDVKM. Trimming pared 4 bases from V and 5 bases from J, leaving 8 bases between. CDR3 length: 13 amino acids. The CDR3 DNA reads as TGTGCCAGCAGTTCCCCTCTTACCGGGGAGCTGTTTTTT. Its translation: CASSSPLTGELFF.

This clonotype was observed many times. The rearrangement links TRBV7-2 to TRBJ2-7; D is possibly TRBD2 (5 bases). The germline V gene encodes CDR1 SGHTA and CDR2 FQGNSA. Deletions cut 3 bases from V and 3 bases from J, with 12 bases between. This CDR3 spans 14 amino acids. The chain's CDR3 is CASSLGDADYEQYF. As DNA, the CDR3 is TGTGCCAGCAGCTTGGGAGACGCCGACTACGAGCAGTACTTC.

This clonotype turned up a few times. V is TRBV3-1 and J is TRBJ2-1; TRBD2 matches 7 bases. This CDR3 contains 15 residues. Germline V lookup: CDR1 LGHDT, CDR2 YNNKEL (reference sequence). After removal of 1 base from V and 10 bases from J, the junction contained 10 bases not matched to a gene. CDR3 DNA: TGTGCCAGCAGCCAAGTTCCAGGACTAGGTCCCGAGCAGTTCTTC. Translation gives CASSQVPGLGPEQFF.

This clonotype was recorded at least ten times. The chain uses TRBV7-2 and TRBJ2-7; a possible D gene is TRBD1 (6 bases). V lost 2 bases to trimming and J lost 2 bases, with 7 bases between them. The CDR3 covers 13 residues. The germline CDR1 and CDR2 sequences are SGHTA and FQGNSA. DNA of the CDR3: TGTGCCAGCAGCTTACCAGGGGCCTACGAGCAGTACTTC. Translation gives CASSLPGAYEQYF.

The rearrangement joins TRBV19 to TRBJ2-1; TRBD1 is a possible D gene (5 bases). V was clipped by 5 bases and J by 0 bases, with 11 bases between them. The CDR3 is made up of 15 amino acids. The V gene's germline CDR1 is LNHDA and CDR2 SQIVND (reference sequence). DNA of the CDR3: TGTGCCAGTAGTGACAGCCCCCCCTCCTACAATGAGCAGTTCTTC. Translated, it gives CASSDSPPSYNEQFF.

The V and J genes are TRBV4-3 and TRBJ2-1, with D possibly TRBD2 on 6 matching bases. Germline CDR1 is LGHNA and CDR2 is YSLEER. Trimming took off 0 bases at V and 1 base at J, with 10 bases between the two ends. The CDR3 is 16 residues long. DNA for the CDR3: TGCGCCAGCAGCCAAGATTATAGCGGATCCTACAATGAGCAGTTCTTC. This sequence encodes CASSQDYSGSYNEQFF.

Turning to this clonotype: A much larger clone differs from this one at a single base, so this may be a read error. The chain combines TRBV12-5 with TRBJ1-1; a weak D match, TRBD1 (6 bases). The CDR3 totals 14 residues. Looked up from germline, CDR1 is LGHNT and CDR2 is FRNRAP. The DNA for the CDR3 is TGTGCTAGTGGACGGACAGTGACGAACACTGAAGCTTCCTTT. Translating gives CASGRTVTNTEASF.

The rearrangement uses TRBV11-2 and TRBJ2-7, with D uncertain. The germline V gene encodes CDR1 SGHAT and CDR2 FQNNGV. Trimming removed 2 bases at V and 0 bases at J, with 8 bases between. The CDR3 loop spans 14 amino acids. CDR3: CASSLLLISYEQYF. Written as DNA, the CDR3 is TGTGCCAGCAGCTTACTACTGATCTCCTACGAGCAGTACTTC.

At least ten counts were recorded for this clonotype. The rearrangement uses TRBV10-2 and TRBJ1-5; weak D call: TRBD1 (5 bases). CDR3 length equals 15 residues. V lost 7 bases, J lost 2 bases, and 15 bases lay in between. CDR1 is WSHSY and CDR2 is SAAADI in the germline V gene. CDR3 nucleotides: TGCGCCAGCACTCACGGGGGGTTGGGCAATCAGCCCCAGCATTTT. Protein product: CASTHGGLGNQPQHF.

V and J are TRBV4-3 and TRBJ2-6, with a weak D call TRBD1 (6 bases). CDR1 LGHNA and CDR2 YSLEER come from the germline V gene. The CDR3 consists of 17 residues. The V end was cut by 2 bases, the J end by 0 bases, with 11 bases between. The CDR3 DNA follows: TGCGCCAGCAGCCAAAAGACAGGCATCTCTGGGGCCAACGTCCTGACTTTC. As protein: CASSQKTGISGANVLTF.

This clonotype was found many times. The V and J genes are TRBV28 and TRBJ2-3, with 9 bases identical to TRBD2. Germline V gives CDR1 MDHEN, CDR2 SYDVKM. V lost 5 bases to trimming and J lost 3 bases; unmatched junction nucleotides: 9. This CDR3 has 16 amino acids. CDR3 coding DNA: TGTGCCAGCAGTCCGATAGCGGGAGTCGGTACAGATACGCAGTATTTT. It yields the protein CASSPIAGVGTDTQYF.

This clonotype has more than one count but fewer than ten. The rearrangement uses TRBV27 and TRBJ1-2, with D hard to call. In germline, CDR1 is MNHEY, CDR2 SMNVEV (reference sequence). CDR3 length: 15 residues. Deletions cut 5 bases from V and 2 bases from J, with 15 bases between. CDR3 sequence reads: CASSPLRTGNYGYTF. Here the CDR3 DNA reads TGTGCCAGCAGTCCCCTCCGGACGGGGAACTATGGCTACACCTTC.

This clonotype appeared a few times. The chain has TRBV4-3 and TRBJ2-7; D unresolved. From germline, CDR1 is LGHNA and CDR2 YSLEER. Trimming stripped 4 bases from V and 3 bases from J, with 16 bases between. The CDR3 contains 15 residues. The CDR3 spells CASSPTLTNFYEQYF. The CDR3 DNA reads TGCGCCAGCAGCCCGACTCTTACTAATTTCTACGAGCAGTACTTC.

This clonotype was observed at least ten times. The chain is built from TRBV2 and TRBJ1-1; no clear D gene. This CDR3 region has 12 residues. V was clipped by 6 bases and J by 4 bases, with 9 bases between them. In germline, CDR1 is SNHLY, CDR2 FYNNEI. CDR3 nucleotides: TGTGCCAGCAGCGATACGTCCACTGAAGCTTTCTTT. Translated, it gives CASSDTSTEAFF.

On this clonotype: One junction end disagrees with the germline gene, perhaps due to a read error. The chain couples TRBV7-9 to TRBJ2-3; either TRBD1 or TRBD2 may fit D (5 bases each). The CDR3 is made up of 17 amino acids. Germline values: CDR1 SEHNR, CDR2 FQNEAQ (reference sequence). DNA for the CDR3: TGTGCCAGCAGCGCAGTGCTAGGGGTTTCTAGCACAGAAACGCAGTATTTT. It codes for CASSAVLGVSSTETQYF.

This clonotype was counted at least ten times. CDR3 sequence reads: CASYGVWAGELFF. The CDR3 DNA is TGTGCCAGTTACGGGGTATGGGCCGGGGAGCTGTTTTTT. This chain joins TRBV19 and TRBJ2-2, with D possibly TRBD2 on 5 matching bases. Per germline, CDR1 LNHDA and CDR2 SQIVND (reference sequence). The CDR3 is 13 amino acids. V was shortened by 8 bases and J by 6 bases, with 13 bases between the two germline ends.

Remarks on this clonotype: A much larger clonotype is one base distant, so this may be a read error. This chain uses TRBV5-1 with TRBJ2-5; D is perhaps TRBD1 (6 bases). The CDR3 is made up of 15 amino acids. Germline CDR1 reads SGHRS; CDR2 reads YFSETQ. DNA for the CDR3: TGCGCCAGCGGCTTAATAAACAGGGTTCAAGAGACCCAGTACTTC. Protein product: CASGLINRVQETQYF.

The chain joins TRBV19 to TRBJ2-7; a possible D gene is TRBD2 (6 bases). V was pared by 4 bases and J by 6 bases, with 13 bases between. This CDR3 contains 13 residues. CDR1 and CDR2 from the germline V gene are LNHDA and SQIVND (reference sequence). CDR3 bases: TGTGCCAGTAGTACGGGACTGCTGGGCGAGCAGTACTTC. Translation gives CASSTGLLGEQYF.

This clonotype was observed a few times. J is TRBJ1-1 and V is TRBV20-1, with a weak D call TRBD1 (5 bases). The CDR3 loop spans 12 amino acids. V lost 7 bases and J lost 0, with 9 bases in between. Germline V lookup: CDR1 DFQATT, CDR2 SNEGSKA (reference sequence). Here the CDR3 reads CSGSGMNTEAFF. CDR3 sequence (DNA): TGCAGTGGATCAGGGATGAACACTGAAGCTTTCTTT.

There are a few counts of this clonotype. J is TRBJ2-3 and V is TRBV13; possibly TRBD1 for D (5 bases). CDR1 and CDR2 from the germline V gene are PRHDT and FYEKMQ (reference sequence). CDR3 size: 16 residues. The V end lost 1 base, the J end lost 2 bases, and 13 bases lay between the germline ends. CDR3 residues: CASSLVRTTATDTQYF. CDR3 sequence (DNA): TGTGCCAGCAGCTTAGTTAGGACAACGGCCACAGATACGCAGTATTTT. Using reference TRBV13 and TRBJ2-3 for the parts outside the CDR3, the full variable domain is AAGVIQSPRHLIKEKRETATLKCYPIPRHDTVYWYQQGPGQDPQFLISFYEKMQSDKGSIPDRFSAQQFSDYHSELNMSSLELGDSALYFCASSLVRTTATDTQYFGPGTRLTVL.

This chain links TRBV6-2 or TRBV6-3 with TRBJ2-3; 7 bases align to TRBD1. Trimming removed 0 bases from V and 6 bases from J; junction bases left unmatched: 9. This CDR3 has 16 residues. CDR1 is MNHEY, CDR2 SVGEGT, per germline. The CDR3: CASSYSAGGEMDTQYF. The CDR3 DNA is TGTGCCAGCAGTTACTCGGCAGGGGGAGAGATGGATACGCAGTATTTT.

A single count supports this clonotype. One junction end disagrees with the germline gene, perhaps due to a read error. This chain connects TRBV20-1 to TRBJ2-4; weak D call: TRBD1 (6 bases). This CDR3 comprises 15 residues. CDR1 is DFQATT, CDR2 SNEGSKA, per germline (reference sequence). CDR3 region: CSAMTGHDAINIQYF. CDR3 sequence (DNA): TGCAGTGCTATGACAGGTCATGACGCCATAAACATTCAGTACTTC.

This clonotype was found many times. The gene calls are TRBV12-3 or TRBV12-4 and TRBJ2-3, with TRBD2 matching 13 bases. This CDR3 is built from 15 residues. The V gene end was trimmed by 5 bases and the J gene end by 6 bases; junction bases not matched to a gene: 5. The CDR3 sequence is CASSQGTSGEDTQYF. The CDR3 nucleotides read TGTGCCAGCAGTCAGGGGACTAGCGGGGAGGATACGCAGTATTTT.

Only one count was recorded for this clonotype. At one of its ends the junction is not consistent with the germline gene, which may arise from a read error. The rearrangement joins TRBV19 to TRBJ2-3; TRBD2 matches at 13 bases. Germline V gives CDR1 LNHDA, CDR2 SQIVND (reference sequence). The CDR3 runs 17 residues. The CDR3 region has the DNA TGTGCCGGTAGTATAACGACTAGCGGGGGGCCCACAGATACGCAGTATTTT. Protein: CAGSITTSGGPTDTQYF.

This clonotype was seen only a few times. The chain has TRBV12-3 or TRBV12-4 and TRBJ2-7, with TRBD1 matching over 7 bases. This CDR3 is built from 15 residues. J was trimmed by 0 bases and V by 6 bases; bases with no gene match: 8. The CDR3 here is CASSTTQGSSYEQYF. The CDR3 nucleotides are TGTGCCAGCAGCACGACACAGGGGAGCTCCTACGAGCAGTACTTC.